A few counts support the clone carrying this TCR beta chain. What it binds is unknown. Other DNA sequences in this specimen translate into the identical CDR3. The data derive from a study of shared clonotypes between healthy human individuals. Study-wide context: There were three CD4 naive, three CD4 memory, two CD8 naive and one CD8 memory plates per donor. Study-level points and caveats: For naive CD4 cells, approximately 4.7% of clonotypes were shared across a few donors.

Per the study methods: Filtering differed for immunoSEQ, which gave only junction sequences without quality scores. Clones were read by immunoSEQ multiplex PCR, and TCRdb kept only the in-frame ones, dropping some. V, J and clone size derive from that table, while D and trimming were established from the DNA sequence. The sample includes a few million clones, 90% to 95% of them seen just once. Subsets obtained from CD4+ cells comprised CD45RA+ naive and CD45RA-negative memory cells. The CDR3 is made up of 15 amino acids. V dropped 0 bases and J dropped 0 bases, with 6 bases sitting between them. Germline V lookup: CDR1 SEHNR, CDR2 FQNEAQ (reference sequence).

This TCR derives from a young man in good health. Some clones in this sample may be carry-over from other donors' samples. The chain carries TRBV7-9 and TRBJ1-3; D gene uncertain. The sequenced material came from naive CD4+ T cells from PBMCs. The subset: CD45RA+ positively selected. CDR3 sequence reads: CASSLAEGSGNTIYF. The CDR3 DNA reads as TGTGCCAGCAGCTTAGCAGAGGGCTCTGGAAACACCATATATTTT. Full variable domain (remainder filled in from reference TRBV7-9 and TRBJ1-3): DTGVSQNPRHKITKRGQNVTFRCDPISEHNRLYWYRQTLGQGPEFLTYFQNEAQLEKSRLLSDRFSAERPKGSFSTLEIQRTEQGDSAMYLCASSLAEGSGNTIYFGEGSWLTVV.